The clone carrying this TCR beta chain was found many times. Its antigen is still unknown. The data belong to a study of T-cell reconstitution after alpha-beta-depleted transplantation in children. Study observations and caveats: After transplant, at about two months, alpha-beta T cells were reportedly derived from several hundred expanded graft clones. Certain patients had high TCRbeta diversity at day 60, and it came from recipient T cells and thymic progenitors that survived. T cells produced anew were the main source of T-cell counts and diversity one year after transplant.

Unique molecular identifiers were incorporated during preparation of the TCRbeta library. A single record per CDR3 protein comes from TCRdb applying MiXCR to the PCR reads. Here the sample spans 700,000 to 950,000 distinct CDR3 sequences, 15% to 20% being singletons. CDR3 length: 15 amino acids. Trimming took 2 bases from V and 1 from J, leaving 11 bases between them. Germline V gene sequence: CDR1 SGHTA, CDR2 FQGTGA. This TCR was recovered from a male patient between 5 and 17 years old who had a stem cell transplant for acute lymphoblastic leukemia, so the T cells may come from the graft donor. The chain joins TRBV7-3 to TRBJ1-1; D not certain. Material: PBMCs, mostly from graft donor cells, obtained 360 days after TCRalphabeta/CD19-depleted stem cell transplant. CDR3: CASSLGRWQNTEAFF. Here the CDR3 DNA reads TGTGCCAGCAGCTTAGGGCGTTGGCAGAACACTGAAGCTTTCTTT.